This T cell receptor beta chain was identified during a study of beta chain features in type 1 diabetes. Study outcomes and limitations: Shorter TCRB CDR3s, moderately but significantly so, were found in Type 1 diabetes patients in all four CD4+ subsets. Individuals with type 1 diabetes displayed fewer insertions and more deletions at VDJ junctions.

In the case of this clone: The target antigen is unknown.

The investigators reverse transcribed all of the isolated RNA, so they sequenced expressed TCRB transcripts. Profiling relied on immunoSEQ multiplex PCR, and the TCRdb table lists in-frame clones only, not all of them. The table includes under 300,000 clones, roughly 22% detected once. Germline CDR1 is SQVTM and CDR2 is ANQGSEA. The CDR3 has 15 residues. Between the trimmed V and J ends, which lost 3 bases and 1 base, there was a span of 14 bases. This sequence was found in a middle-aged woman with type 1 diabetes. This chain uses TRBV29-1 with TRBJ2-3, with D perhaps TRBD1 (6 bases). Specimen: naive CD4+ T cells from blood. The CDR3 DNA reads TGCAGCGTTGACAGGGGCCAACGGGGCACAGATACGCAGTATTTT. Residues: CSVDRGQRGTDTQYF.